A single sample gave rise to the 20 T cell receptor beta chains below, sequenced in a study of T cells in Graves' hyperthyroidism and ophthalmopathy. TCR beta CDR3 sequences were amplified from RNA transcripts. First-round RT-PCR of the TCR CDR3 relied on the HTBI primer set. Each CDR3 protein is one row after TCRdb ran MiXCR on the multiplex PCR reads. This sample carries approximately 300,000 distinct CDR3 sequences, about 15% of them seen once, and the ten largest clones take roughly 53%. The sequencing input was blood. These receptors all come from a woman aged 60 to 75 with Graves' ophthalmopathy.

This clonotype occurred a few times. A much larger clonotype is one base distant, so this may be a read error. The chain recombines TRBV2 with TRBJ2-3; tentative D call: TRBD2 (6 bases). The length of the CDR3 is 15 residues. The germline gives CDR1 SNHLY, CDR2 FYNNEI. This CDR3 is CASSYSGVHTGTQYF. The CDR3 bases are TGTGCCAGCAGTTACTCGGGGGTGCACACAGGTACGCAGTATTTT. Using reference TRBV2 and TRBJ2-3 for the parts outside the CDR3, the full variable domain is EPEVTQTPSHQVTQMGQEVILRCVPISNHLYFYWYRQILGQKVEFLVSFYNNEISEKSEIFDDQFSVERPDGSNFTLKIRSTKLEDSAMYFCASSYSGVHTGTQYFGPGTRLTVL.

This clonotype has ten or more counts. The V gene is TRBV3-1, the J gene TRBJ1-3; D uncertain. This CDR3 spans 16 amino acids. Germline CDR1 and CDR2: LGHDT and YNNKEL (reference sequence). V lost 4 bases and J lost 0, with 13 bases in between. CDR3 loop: CASSPLQLRSGNTIYF. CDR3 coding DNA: TGTGCCAGCAGCCCGTTACAGCTCCGCTCTGGAAACACCATATATTTT.

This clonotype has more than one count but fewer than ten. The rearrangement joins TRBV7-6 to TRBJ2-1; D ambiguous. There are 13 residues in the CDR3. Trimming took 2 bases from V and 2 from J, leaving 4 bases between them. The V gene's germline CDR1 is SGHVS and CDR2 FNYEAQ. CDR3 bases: TGTGCCAGCAGCTTACAGACCTACAATGAGCAGTTCTTC. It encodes CASSLQTYNEQFF.

The CDR3 DNA is TGTGCCAGCAGCCTGAGGGACAGGGCGTCCGGGGAGCTGTTTTTT. Protein product: CASSLRDRASGELFF. The genes are TRBV3-1 and TRBJ2-2, with 9 bases that match TRBD1. CDR3 length equals 15 residues. V was clipped by 4 bases and J by 6 bases; unmatched bases: 6. Looked up from germline, CDR1 is LGHDT and CDR2 is YNNKEL (reference sequence).

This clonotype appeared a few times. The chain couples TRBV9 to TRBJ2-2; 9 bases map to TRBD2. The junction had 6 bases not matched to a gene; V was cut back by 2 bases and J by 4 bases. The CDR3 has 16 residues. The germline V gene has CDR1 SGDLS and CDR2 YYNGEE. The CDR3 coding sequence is TGTGCCAGCAGCGTCCCTAGCGGGACGAGCACCGGGGAGCTGTTTTTT. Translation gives CASSVPSGTSTGELFF. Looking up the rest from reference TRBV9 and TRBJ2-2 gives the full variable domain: DSGVTQTPKHLITATGQRVTLRCSPRSGDLSVYWYQQSLDQGLQFLIQYYNGEERAKGNILERFSAQQFPDLHSELNLSSLELGDSALYFCASSVPSGTSTGELFFGEGSRLTVL.

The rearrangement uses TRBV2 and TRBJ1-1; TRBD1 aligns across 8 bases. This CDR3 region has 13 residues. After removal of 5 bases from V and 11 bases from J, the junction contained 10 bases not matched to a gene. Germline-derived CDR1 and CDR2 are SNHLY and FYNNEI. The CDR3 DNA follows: TGTGCCAGCAGTCCGCAGGGGGCGCTACCCGCTTTCTTT. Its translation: CASSPQGALPAFF.

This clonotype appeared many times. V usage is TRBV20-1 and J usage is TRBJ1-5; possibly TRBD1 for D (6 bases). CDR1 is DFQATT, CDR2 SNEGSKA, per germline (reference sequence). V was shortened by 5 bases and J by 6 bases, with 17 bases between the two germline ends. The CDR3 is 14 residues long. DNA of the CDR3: TGCAGTGCTCGAGGGGGGAGTAGGGTTCAGCCCCAGCATTTT. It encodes CSARGGSRVQPQHF.

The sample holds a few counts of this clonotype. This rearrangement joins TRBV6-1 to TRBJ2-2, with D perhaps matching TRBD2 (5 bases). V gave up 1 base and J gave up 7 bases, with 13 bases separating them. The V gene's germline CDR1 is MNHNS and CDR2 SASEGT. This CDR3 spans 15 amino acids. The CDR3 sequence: CASSEVLASVGELFF. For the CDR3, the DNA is TGTGCCAGCAGTGAAGTTTTAGCGTCGGTCGGGGAGCTGTTTTTT.

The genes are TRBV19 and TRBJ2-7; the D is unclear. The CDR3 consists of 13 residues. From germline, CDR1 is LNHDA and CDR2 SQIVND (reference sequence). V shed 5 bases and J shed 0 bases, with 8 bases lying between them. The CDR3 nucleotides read TGTGCCAGTAGTGTTGCAGTCTCCTACGAGCAGTACTTC. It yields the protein CASSVAVSYEQYF.

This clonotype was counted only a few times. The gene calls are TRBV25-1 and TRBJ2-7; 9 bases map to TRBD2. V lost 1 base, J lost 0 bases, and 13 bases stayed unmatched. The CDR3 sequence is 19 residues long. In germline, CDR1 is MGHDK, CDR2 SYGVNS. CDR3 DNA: TGTGCCAGCAGTGAATCCGACTGGCTAGCGGGGATCAGCTCCTACGAGCAGTACTTC. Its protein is CASSESDWLAGISSYEQYF.

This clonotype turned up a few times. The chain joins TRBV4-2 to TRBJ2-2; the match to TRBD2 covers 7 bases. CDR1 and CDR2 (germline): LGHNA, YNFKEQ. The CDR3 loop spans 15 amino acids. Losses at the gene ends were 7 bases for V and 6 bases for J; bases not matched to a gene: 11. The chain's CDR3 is CASTSSLATSGELFF. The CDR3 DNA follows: TGTGCCAGCACCTCATCACTAGCGACCTCCGGGGAGCTGTTTTTT.

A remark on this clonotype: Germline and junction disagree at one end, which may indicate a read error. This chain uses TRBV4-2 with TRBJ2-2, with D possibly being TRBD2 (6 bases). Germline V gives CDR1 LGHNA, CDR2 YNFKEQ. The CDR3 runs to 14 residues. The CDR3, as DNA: TGTGCCAGCAGCCAAGTTTTTAGCGGCGGGGAGCTGCTTTTT. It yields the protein CASSQVFSGGELLF.

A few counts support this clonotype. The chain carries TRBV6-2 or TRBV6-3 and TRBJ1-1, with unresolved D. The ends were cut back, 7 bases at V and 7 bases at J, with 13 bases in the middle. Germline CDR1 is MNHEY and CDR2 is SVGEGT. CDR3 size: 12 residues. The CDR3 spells CASMASPVEAFF. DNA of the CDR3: TGTGCCAGCATGGCGTCACCCGTTGAAGCTTTCTTT.

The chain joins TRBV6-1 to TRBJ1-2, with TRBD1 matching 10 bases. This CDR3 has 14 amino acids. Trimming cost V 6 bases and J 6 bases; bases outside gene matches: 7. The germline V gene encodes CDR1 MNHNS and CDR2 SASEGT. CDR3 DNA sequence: TGTGCCAGCAGATTAAGACAGGGGGCTGATGGCTACACCTTC. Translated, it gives CASRLRQGADGYTF.

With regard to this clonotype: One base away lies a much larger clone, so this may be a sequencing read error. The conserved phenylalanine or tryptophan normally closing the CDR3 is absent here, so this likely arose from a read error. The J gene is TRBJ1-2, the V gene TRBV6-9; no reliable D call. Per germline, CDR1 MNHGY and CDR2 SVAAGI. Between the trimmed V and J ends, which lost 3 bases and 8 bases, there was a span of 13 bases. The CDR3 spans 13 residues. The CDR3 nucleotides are TGTGCCAGCAGTTACCGGGCGTCGGCAGGCTACACCCTC. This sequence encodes CASSYRASAGYTL.

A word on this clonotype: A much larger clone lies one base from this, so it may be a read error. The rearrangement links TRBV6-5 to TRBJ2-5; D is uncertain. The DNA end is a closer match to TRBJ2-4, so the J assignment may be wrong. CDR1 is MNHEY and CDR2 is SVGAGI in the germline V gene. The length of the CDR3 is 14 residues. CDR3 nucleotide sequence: TGTGCCAGCAGTTACGGGCAGGTACAAGACATTCAGTACTTC. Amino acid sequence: CASSYGQVQDIQYF.

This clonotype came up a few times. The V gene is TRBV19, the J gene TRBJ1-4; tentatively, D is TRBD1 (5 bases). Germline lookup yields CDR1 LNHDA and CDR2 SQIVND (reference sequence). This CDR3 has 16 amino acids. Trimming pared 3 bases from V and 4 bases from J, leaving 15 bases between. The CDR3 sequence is CASSMMGQPINEKLFF. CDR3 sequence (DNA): TGTGCCAGTAGTATGATGGGGCAGCCTATTAATGAAAAACTGTTTTTT.

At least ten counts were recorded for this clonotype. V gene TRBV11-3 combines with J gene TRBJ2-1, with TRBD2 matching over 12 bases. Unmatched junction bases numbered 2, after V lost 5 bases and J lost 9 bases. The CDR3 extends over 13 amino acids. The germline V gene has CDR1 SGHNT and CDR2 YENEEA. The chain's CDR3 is CASSLAGGGEQFF. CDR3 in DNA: TGTGCCAGCAGCCTAGCGGGAGGGGGTGAGCAGTTCTTC.

The CDR3 loop is CASSRGGAGNQPQHF. The CDR3 DNA is TGTGCCAGCAGCCGCGGGGGGGCGGGCAATCAGCCCCAGCATTTT. V is TRBV7-9 and J is TRBJ1-5; D perhaps matches TRBD1 (6 bases). Trimming took 5 bases from V and 2 from J, leaving 13 bases between them. Germline assignment: CDR1 SEHNR and CDR2 FQNEAQ (reference sequence). The CDR3 covers 15 residues.

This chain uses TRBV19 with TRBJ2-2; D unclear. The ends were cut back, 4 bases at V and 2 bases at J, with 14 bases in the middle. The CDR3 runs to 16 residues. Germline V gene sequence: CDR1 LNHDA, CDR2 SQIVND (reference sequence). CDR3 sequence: CASSTPLVFNTGELFF. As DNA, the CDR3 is TGTGCCAGTAGTACCCCCCTAGTCTTTAACACCGGGGAGCTGTTTTTT.